The source of this T cell receptor (beta chain) is a study of monozygotic twins with cystic fibrosis. The table came from immunoSEQ multiplex PCR; TCRdb's copy has only in-frame clones and leaves some out. The data contain around 34,000 clones, around 66% of them singletons. The CDR3 totals 17 residues. Germline CDR1 LGHNA, CDR2 YNFKEQ. Trimming removed 3 bases at V and 0 bases at J, with 15 bases between. Whole-study results and caveats: J usage was most co-twin-similar in 8 of 16 pairs, V in 13.

This clone showed up just once. What it binds is unknown. The source is a girl under 18 with cystic fibrosis. The J gene is TRBJ1-3, the V gene TRBV4-2, with a weak D call TRBD1 (6 bases). What was sequenced was blood. For the CDR3, the DNA is TGTGCCAGCAGCCAGAGGACAGAAACTTACTCTGGAAACACCATATATTTT. As protein: CASSQRTETYSGNTIYF.